A single sample gave rise to the 14 T cell receptor beta chains below, sequenced in a study of beta chain features in type 1 diabetes. General study points: TCRB CDR3s from Type 1 diabetes patients were moderately but significantly shorter in all four CD4+ subsets.

For these TCRs, the target antigens are not known. Reverse transcription of all isolated RNA meant that expressed TCRB transcripts were sequenced. TCRdb keeps only in-frame clones here, not all; method: immunoSEQ multiplex PCR. This table has roughly 250,000 clones, about a fifth appearing once. What was sequenced was naive CD4+ T cells from blood. The receptors were gathered from a woman aged 40-49 years with type 1 diabetes.

As for this clone: Other DNA sequences in the same sample also yield this CDR3. V gene TRBV7-9 combines with J gene TRBJ1-1; D is perhaps TRBD1 (6 bases). Germline V gene lookup returns CDR1 SEHNR and CDR2 FQNEAQ (reference sequence). V was pared by 5 bases and J by 1 base, with 8 bases between. The CDR3 is made up of 13 amino acids. The CDR3 sequence is CASSQGQNTEAFF. The CDR3 DNA reads as TGTGCCAGCAGCCAGGGACAGAACACTGAAGCTTTCTTT.

A word on this clone: Distinct nucleotide sequences in the sample also encode this CDR3. This chain joins TRBV5-1 and TRBJ1-2, with 7 nucleotides matching TRBD1. After removal of 0 bases from V and 5 bases from J, the junction contained 1 base not matched to a gene. The CDR3 is 13 amino acids. From germline, CDR1 is SGHRS and CDR2 YFSETQ. CDR3 sequence (DNA): TGCGCCAGCAGCTTGGACAGGGGTTATGGCTACACCTTC. Its protein is CASSLDRGYGYTF.

This clone was picked up a small number of times. CDR3 in DNA: TGCGCCAGCAGCCAAGATTCCAGGGCAGATACGCAGTATTTT. The encoded protein is CASSQDSRADTQYF. This chain joins TRBV4-3 and TRBJ2-3, with a weak D call TRBD1 (5 bases). The CDR3 is made up of 14 amino acids. The ends were cut back, 0 bases at V and 4 bases at J, with 8 bases in the middle. Germline CDR1 reads LGHNA; CDR2 reads YSLEER.

This chain uses TRBV30 with TRBJ1-1; D not certain. The CDR3 length is 12 residues. From germline, CDR1 is GTSNPN and CDR2 SVGIG (reference sequence). Trimming took off 7 bases at V and 1 base at J, with 10 bases between the two ends. As DNA, the CDR3 is TGTGCCTTGCGACATTGGAACACTGAAGCTTTCTTT. The encoded protein is CALRHWNTEAFF.

The chain combines TRBV29-1 with TRBJ1-1, with D possibly being TRBD1 (6 bases). This CDR3 is built from 12 residues. V was trimmed by 6 bases and J by 0 bases, leaving 8 bases between them. CDR1 is SQVTM, CDR2 ANQGSEA, per germline. The CDR3 sequence is CSVDSLNTEAFF. CDR3 sequence (DNA): TGCAGCGTGGACAGCTTGAACACTGAAGCTTTCTTT.

The J gene is TRBJ2-1, the V gene TRBV7-2; weak D call: TRBD2 (5 bases). V dropped 5 bases and J dropped 7 bases, with 12 bases sitting between them. There are 13 residues in the CDR3. Germline values: CDR1 SGHTA, CDR2 FQGNSA. CDR3 sequence reads: CASSPGWGNEQFF. Written as DNA, the CDR3 is TGTGCCAGCAGCCCGGGATGGGGAAATGAGCAGTTCTTC.

The chain carries TRBV2 and TRBJ2-3, with TRBD2 identical over 10 bases. J lost 6 bases, V lost 6 bases, and 6 bases had no gene match. The length of the CDR3 is 14 residues. The germline V gene has CDR1 SNHLY and CDR2 FYNNEI. CDR3 sequence reads: CASSKGLALDTQYF. CDR3 nucleotides: TGTGCCAGCAGCAAGGGACTAGCGTTGGATACGCAGTATTTT.

The chain is built from TRBV30 and TRBJ1-5, with D tentatively TRBD1 (6 bases). Germline-derived CDR1 and CDR2 are GTSNPN and SVGIG (reference sequence). The CDR3 spans 14 residues. V lost 2 bases to trimming and J lost 9 bases, with 17 bases between them. The CDR3 sequence: CAWSPGTRAGPQHF. CDR3 coding DNA: TGTGCCTGGAGTCCCGGGACAAGGGCCGGGCCCCAGCATTTT.

This clone was seen a few times. This sequence joins TRBV9 and TRBJ1-3; TRBD1 is a possible D gene (5 bases). This CDR3 region has 19 residues. Trimming cost V 3 bases and J 0 bases, with 22 bases left between them. Looked up from germline, CDR1 is SGDLS and CDR2 is YYNGEE. This CDR3 is CASSGGVQSLPHSGNTIYF. The CDR3 DNA is TGTGCCAGCAGCGGGGGGGTACAGAGCCTCCCTCACTCTGGAAACACCATATATTTT. The full variable domain, rest sourced from reference TRBV9 and TRBJ1-3, is DSGVTQTPKHLITATGQRVTLRCSPRSGDLSVYWYQQSLDQGLQFLIQYYNGEERAKGNILERFSAQQFPDLHSELNLSSLELGDSALYFCASSGGVQSLPHSGNTIYFGEGSWLTVV.

This clone has more than one count but fewer than ten. The chain carries TRBV25-1 and TRBJ2-1; 9 bases align to TRBD2. Per the germline V gene, CDR1 is MGHDK and CDR2 is SYGVNS. The CDR3 spans 15 residues. Trimming cost V 3 bases and J 2 bases; bases outside gene matches: 2. The CDR3 region is CASSDSGRAYNEQFF. The CDR3 nucleotides are TGTGCCAGCAGTGATAGCGGGAGAGCCTACAATGAGCAGTTCTTC.

This chain links TRBV30 with TRBJ2-3, with 7 bases fitting TRBD1. This CDR3 is built from 13 residues. Per the germline V gene, CDR1 is GTSNPN and CDR2 is SVGIG (reference sequence). Trimming took 3 bases from V and 3 from J; bases not matched to a gene: 3. The chain's CDR3 is CAWRGDRTDTQYF. The DNA of the CDR3 is TGTGCCTGGAGGGGGGACAGAACAGATACGCAGTATTTT.

V is TRBV7-2 and J is TRBJ1-5, with 9 bases identical to TRBD1. Trimming cost V 4 bases and J 4 bases; bases outside gene matches: 8. The germline gives CDR1 SGHTA, CDR2 FQGNSA. CDR3 length: 16 residues. This chain's CDR3 is CASSSTGGFRNQPQHF. The CDR3 coding sequence is TGTGCCAGCAGCTCTACAGGGGGCTTTCGGAATCAGCCCCAGCATTTT. Looking up the rest from reference TRBV7-2 and TRBJ1-5 gives the full variable domain: GAGVSQSPSNKVTEKGKDVELRCDPISGHTALYWYRQSLGQGLEFLIYFQGNSAPDKSGLPSDRFSAERTGGSVSTLTIQRTQQEDSAVYLCASSSTGGFRNQPQHFGDGTRLSIL.

This chain connects TRBV19 to TRBJ1-2; the D is unclear. Trimming shortened V by 8 bases and J by 0 bases, and 10 bases separated the two germline ends. CDR1 and CDR2 from the germline V gene are LNHDA and SQIVND (reference sequence). This CDR3 is 13 amino acids long. CDR3 amino acids: CASRYGANYGYTF. For the CDR3, the DNA is TGTGCCAGTCGCTACGGAGCTAACTATGGCTACACCTTC.

The chain uses TRBV4-1 and TRBJ2-7; D might be TRBD2 (5 bases). This CDR3 has 19 residues. Germline-derived CDR1 and CDR2 are MGHRA and YSYEKL. Trimming shortened V by 0 bases and J by 1 base, and 22 bases separated the two germline ends. CDR3 residues: CASSQDEGRYSTFSYEQYF. For the CDR3, the DNA is TGCGCCAGCAGCCAAGATGAGGGCCGATATTCAACCTTTTCCTACGAGCAGTACTTC.